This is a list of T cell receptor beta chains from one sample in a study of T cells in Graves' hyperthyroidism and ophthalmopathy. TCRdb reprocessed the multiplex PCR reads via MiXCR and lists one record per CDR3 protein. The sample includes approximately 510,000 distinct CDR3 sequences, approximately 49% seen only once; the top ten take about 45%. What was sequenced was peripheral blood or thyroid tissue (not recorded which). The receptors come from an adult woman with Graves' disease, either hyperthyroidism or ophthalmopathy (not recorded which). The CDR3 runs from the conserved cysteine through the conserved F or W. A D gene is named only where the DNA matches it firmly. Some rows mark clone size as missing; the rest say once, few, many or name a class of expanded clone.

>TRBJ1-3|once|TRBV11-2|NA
CASSPRPLDTIYF
TGTGCCAGCAGCCCGCGGCCCTTAGACACCATATATTTT
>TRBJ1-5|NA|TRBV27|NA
CASSLSSAQGRGAQPQHF
TGTGCCAGCAGTTTATCGTCGGCGCAGGGACGAGGGGCTCAGCCCCAGCATTTT
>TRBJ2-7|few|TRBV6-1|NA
CASSYGVAKYYEQYF
TGTGCCAGCAGTTACGGGGTAGCGAAATACTACGAGCAGTACTTC
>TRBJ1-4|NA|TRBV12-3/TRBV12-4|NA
CASTRQAKEKLFF
TGTGCCAGCACAAGACAGGCGAAAGAAAAACTGTTTTTT
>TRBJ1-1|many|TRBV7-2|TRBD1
CASSFGTAMNTEAFF
TGTGCCAGCAGCTTCGGGACAGCGATGAACACTGAAGCTTTCTTT
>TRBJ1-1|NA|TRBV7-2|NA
CASSPYRVGTEAFF
TGTGCCAGCAGCCCATACAGGGTTGGTACTGAAGCTTTCTTT
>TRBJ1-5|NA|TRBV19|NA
CARIAQYNQPQHF
TGTGCTAGGATCGCACAGTACAATCAGCCCCAGCATTTT
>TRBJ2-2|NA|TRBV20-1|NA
CSLVRAGELFF
TGCAGTCTAGTCCGGGCCGGGGAGCTGTTTTTT
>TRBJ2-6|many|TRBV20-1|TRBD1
CSARGGRGQGSAGANVLTF
TGCAGTGCTAGGGGAGGAAGGGGACAGGGATCTGCAGGGGCCAACGTCCTGACTTTC
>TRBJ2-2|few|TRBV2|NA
CATSGGYEAGELFF
TGTGCCACCAGTGGGGGGTATGAAGCCGGGGAGCTGTTTTTT
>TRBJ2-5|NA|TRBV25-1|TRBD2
CASSELLAGGGGETQYF
TGTGCCAGCAGTGAACTACTAGCGGGAGGGGGAGGCGAGACCCAGTACTTC
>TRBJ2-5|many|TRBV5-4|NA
CASRTKLQETQYF
TGTGCCAGCAGGACGAAACTTCAAGAGACCCAGTACTTC
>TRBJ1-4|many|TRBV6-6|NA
CASSTPTRVGEKLFF
TGTGCCAGCAGTACCCCGACAAGAGTGGGGGAAAAACTGTTTTTT
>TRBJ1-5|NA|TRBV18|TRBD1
CASSPDRSYQPQHF
TGTGCCAGCTCACCGGACAGGAGCTATCAGCCCCAGCATTTT
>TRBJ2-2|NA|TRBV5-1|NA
CASRLAYTGELFF
TGCGCCAGCAGATTAGCGTACACCGGGGAGCTGTTTTTT
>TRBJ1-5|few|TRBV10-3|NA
CAISESLMILRSSNQPQHF
TGTGCCATCAGTGAGTCGTTAATGATACTGAGGAGTAGCAATCAGCCCCAGCATTTT
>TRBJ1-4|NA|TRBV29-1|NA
CSARPRALGFEKLFF
TGCAGTGCTAGACCACGTGCACTCGGGTTTGAAAAACTGTTTTTT
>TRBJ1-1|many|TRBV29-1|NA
CSVEVAVTLNTEAFF
TGCAGCGTTGAAGTGGCGGTAACTTTGAACACTGAAGCTTTCTTT
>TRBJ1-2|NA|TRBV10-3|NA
CAMGAGGNYGYTF
TGTGCCATGGGAGCGGGAGGGAACTATGGCTACACCTTC
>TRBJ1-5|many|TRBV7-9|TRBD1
CASSPQGASNQPQHF
TGTGCCAGCAGCCCTCAGGGGGCGAGCAATCAGCCCCAGCATTTT
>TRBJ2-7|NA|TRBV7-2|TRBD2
CASSPEGLARSYEQYF
TGTGCCAGCAGCCCCGAGGGACTAGCGAGGTCGTACGAGCAGTACTTC
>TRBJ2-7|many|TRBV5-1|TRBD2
CASSSSSGLAFSYEQYF
TGCGCCAGCAGCTCTTCATCGGGACTAGCGTTCTCCTACGAGCAGTACTTC
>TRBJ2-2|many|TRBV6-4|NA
CASSDQATNTGELFF
TGTGCCAGCAGTGACCAGGCAACGAACACCGGGGAGCTGTTTTTT
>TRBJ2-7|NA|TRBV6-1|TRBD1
CATKGQGFNEQYF
TGTGCCACGAAGGGACAGGGGTTCAACGAGCAGTACTTC
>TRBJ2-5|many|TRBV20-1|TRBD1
CSAGLTGLQETQYF
TGCAGTGCTGGGCTGACAGGGCTCCAAGAGACCCAGTACTTC
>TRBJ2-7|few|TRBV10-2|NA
CASSEGPNEQYF
TGCGCCAGCAGTGAGGGACCGAACGAGCAGTACTTC
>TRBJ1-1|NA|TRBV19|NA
CASSARAGTSNTEAFF
TGTGCCAGTAGTGCCCGGGCAGGCACCTCGAACACTGAAGCTTTCTTT
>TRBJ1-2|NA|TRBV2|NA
CASSERVDYGYTF
TGTGCCAGCAGTGAGAGGGTGGACTATGGCTACACCTTC
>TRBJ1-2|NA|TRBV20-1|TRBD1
CSAEDRDTSGDDGYTF
TGCAGTGCTGAGGACAGGGACACTTCCGGGGACGATGGCTACACCTTC
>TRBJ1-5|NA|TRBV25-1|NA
CASSARGSGQPQHF
TGTGCCAGCAGTGCTAGAGGTAGCGGTCAGCCCCAGCATTTT
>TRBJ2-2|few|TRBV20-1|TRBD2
CSARRIKGLAGSRELFF
TGCAGTGCTAGAAGGATTAAGGGACTAGCGGGGTCGAGGGAGCTGTTTTTT